These 6 T cell receptor beta chains originate from one sample sequenced in a study of T cell responses to AZD1222 COVID-19 vaccine. Sequenced by immunoSEQ multiplex PCR; TCRdb stores in-frame clones only, minus some. The sample contains 150,000 to 200,000 clones, 90% to 95% of which appear only once. The specimen comprised peripheral blood, sampled on day 0 of AZD1222 vaccination. All receptors derive from an adult in good health.

This chain connects TRBV19 to TRBJ1-1; D is possibly TRBD1 (5 bases). Trimming pared 7 bases from V and 1 base from J, leaving 13 bases between. The CDR3 totals 14 residues. Germline V lookup: CDR1 LNHDA, CDR2 SQIVND (reference sequence). CDR3: CASTGLGANTEAFF. The DNA of the CDR3 is TGTGCCAGTACCGGGCTTGGGGCGAACACTGAAGCTTTCTTT. Based on the CDR3 plus reference TRBV19 and TRBJ1-1, the full variable domain is DGGITQSPKYLFRKEGQNVTLSCEQNLNHDAMYWYRQDPGQGLRLIYYSQIVNDFQKGDIAEGYSVSREKKESFPLTVTSAQKNPTAFYLCASTGLGANTEAFFGQGTRLTVV.

This clone came up once. This chain joins TRBV28 and TRBJ1-1, with unresolved D. CDR3 size: 14 residues. Germline CDR1 and CDR2: MDHEN and SYDVKM. V was clipped by 2 bases and J by 4 bases, with 11 bases between them. As DNA, the CDR3 is TGTGCCAGCAGTTTACCGGGTTCGGGCACTGAAGCTTTCTTT. Residues: CASSLPGSGTEAFF.

The V and J genes are TRBV18 and TRBJ2-1, with 8 bases identical to TRBD2. Germline CDR1 reads KGHSH; CDR2 reads LQKENI. V was clipped by 3 bases and J by 5 bases; unmatched bases: 9. CDR3 length: 16 amino acids. The chain's CDR3 is CASSPFRGRLHNEQFF. As DNA, the CDR3 is TGTGCCAGCTCACCTTTTCGCGGGAGGCTCCACAATGAGCAGTTCTTC.

The CDR3: CASSFLGKKNTEAFF. The CDR3 DNA reads as TGCGCCAGCAGCTTTTTGGGAAAGAAGAACACTGAAGCTTTCTTT. The rearrangement uses TRBV5-1 and TRBJ1-1, with unresolved D. V lost 2 bases and J lost 1, with 12 bases in between. Germline-derived CDR1 and CDR2 are SGHRS and YFSETQ. This CDR3 has 15 amino acids.

The genes are TRBV4-1 and TRBJ2-7, with TRBD2 identical over 7 bases. Unmatched junction bases numbered 7, after V lost 1 base and J lost 1 base. The CDR3 is 16 amino acids. Germline assignment: CDR1 MGHRA and CDR2 YSYEKL. The CDR3 DNA follows: TGCGCCAGCAGCCAAGGGCTAGCGGTGCCGTCCTACGAGCAGTACTTC. Its translation is CASSQGLAVPSYEQYF.

The chain employs TRBV27 and TRBJ2-1; D is possibly TRBD1 or TRBD2 (6 bases each). The CDR3 extends over 15 amino acids. The germline gives CDR1 MNHEY, CDR2 SMNVEV (reference sequence). With 3 bases removed from V and 6 bases from J, the gap between germline ends came to 15 bases. CDR3 sequence (DNA): TGTGCCAGCAGTTTTCAAGGGGGGACCGTCAATGAGCAGTTCTTC. It is translated as CASSFQGGTVNEQFF.